This is a list of T cell receptor beta chains from one sample in a study of PD-L1 blockade in urothelial cancer. This table comes from immunoSEQ multiplex PCR, and its TCRdb copy is limited to in-frame clones, with some not included. The repertoire has 95,000 to 130,000 clones, approximately 90% of them found once; the top ten carry about 1.5%. Sequences were derived from PBMCs, sampled around atezolizumab (anti-PD-L1) treatment. These receptors were obtained from a man aged 55-75 years with urothelial cancer. Each CDR3 is given with its conserved first and last residue. Fields, in order: J gene, V gene, D gene, CDR3 protein, CDR3 DNA. A D gene is named only where the DNA matches it firmly.

TRBJ1-5 | TRBV6-5 | - | CASSYSSGAAGQPQHF | TGTGCCAGCAGTTACTCATCAGGGGCGGCGGGTCAGCCCCAGCATTTT
TRBJ1-1 | TRBV19 | TRBD1 | CASRETGTGGEAFF | TGTGCCAGTAGGGAAACCGGGACAGGGGGTGAAGCTTTCTTT
TRBJ2-3 | TRBV9 | - | CASSVIGDTQYF | TGTGCCAGCAGCGTAATCGGTGATACGCAGTATTTT
TRBJ2-1 | TRBV28 | TRBD2 | CASGFTSGRAGEQFF | TGTGCCAGCGGCTTTACTAGCGGGAGGGCCGGGGAGCAGTTCTTC
TRBJ1-2 | TRBV7-6 | - | CASSLGAGYGYTF | TGTGCCAGCAGCTTAGGAGCCGGCTATGGCTACACCTTC
TRBJ2-7 | TRBV5-1 | TRBD2 | CASSPARTSGFSYEQYF | TGCGCCAGCAGCCCCGCCAGGACTAGCGGGTTCTCCTACGAGCAGTACTTC
TRBJ1-4 | TRBV6-5 | - | CASSFRGNEKLFF | TGTGCCAGCAGCTTCCGCGGTAATGAAAAACTGTTTTTT
TRBJ1-2 | TRBV6-5 | - | CASSYSRQNYGYTF | TGTGCCAGCAGTTACTCGAGACAGAACTATGGCTACACCTTC
TRBJ2-7 | TRBV5-1 | TRBD1 | CASSLSQGWNEQYF | TGCGCCAGCAGCTTGTCACAGGGGTGGAACGAGCAGTACTTC
TRBJ2-7 | TRBV5-1 | TRBD1 | CASSRTGAYEQYF | TGCGCCAGCAGCCGGACAGGGGCCTACGAGCAGTACTTC
TRBJ2-5 | TRBV7-2 | TRBD1 | CASSRTGRASGETQYF | TGTGCCAGCAGCCGGACAGGCCGGGCGTCAGGGGAGACCCAGTACTTC
TRBJ2-2 | TRBV28 | TRBD2 | CASSPLAGGTNGELFF | TGTGCCAGCAGTCCCCTAGCGGGGGGCACGAACGGGGAGCTGTTTTTT
TRBJ1-6 | TRBV9 | - | CASSGEAETRAPLHF | TGTGCCAGCAGCGGAGAGGCCGAAACGCGGGCACCCCTCCACTTT
TRBJ2-7 | TRBV9 | TRBD2 | CASSVASGGTYEQYF | TGTGCCAGCAGCGTAGCTAGCGGGGGAACCTACGAGCAGTACTTC
TRBJ1-4 | TRBV7-9 | TRBD1 | CASSSGTGSEKLFF | TGTGCCAGCAGCTCCGGGACAGGGTCTGAAAAACTGTTTTTT
TRBJ2-5 | TRBV5-4 | TRBD2 | CASSLDLAGGQETQYF | TGTGCCAGCAGCTTGGACCTAGCGGGCGGTCAAGAGACCCAGTACTTC
TRBJ1-2 | TRBV28 | - | CASSLSGSYGYTF | TGTGCCAGCAGTTTAAGCGGATCCTATGGCTACACCTTC
TRBJ2-3 | TRBV6-9 | TRBD1 | CASSYFKPDRVGYTQYF | TGTGCCAGCAGTTATTTTAAACCGGACAGGGTAGGGTATACGCAGTATTTT